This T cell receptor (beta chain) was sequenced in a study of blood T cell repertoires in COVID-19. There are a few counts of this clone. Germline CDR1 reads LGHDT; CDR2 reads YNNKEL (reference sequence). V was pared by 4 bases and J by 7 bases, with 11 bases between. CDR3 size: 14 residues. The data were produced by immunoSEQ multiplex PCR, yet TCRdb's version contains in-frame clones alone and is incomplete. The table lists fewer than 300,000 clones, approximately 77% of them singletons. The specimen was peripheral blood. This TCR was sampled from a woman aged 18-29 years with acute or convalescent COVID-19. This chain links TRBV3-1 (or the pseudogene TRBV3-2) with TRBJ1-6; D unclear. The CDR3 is CASSLGSSNSPLHF. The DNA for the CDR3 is TGTGCCAGCAGCCTGGGCAGCTCCAATTCACCCCTCCACTTT.